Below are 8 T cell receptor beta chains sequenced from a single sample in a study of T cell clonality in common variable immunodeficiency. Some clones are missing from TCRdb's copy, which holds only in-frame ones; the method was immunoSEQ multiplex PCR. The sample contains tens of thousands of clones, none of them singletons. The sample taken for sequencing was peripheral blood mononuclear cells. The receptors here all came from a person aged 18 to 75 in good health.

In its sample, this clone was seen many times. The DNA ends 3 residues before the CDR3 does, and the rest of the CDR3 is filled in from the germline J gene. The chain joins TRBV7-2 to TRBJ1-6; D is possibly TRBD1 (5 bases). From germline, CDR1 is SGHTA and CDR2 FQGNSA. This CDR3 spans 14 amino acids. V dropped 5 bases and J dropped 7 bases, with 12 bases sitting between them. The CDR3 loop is CASSPTAPNSPLHF. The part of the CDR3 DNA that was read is TGTGCCAGCAGCCCGACAGCACCAAATTCACCC.

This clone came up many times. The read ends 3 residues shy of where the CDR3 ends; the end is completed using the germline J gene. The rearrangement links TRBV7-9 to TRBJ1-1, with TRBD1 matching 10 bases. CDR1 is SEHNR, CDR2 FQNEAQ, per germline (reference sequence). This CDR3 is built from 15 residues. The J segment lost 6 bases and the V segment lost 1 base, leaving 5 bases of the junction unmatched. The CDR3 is CASSLGSGQGAEAFF. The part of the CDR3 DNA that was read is TGTGCCAGCAGCTTAGGGTCCGGACAGGGGGCTGAA. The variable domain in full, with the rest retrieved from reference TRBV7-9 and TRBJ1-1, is DTGVSQNPRHKITKRGQNVTFRCDPISEHNRLYWYRQTLGQGPEFLTYFQNEAQLEKSRLLSDRFSAERPKGSFSTLEIQRTEQGDSAMYLCASSLGSGQGAEAFFGQGTRLTVV.

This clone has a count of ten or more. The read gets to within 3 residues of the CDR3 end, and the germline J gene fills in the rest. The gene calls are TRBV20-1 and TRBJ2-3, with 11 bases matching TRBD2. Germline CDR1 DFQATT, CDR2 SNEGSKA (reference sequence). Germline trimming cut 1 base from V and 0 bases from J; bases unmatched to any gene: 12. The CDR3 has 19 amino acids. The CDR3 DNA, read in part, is TGCAGTGCTAGAGGGCCGGGACTAGCGGTGTTCCTTAGCACAGATACG. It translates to CSARGPGLAVFLSTDT. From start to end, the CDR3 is CSARGPGLAVFLSTDTQYF.

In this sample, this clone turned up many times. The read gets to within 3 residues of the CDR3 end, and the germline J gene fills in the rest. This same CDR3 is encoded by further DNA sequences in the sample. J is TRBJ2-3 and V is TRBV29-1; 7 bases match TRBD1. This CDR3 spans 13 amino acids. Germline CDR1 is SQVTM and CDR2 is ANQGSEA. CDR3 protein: CSPYIQGADTQYF. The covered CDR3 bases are TGCAGTCCTTATATCCAGGGGGCAGATACG.

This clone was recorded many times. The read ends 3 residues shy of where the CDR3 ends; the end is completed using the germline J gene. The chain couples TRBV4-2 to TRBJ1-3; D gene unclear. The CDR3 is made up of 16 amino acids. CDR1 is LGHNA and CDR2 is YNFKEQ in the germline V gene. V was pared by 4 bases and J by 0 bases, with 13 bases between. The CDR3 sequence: CASSPETLSSGNTIYF. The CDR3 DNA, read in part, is TGTGCCAGCAGCCCCGAGACACTTTCCTCTGGAAACACC.

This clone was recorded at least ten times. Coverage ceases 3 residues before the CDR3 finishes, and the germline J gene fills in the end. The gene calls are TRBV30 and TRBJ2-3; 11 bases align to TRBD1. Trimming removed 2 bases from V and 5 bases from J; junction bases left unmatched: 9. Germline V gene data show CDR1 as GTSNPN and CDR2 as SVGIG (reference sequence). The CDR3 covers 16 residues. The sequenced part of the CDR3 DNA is TGTGCCTGGAGTCCGGGGACAGGGGGATACTTAGATACG. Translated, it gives CAWSPGTGGYLDT. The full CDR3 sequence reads CAWSPGTGGYLDTQYF.

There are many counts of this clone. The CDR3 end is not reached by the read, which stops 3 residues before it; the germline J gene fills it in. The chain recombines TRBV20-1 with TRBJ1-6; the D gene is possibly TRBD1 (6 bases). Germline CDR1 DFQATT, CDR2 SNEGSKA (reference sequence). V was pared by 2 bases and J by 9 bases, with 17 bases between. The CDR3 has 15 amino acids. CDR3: CSARPSHRETSPLHF. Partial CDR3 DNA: TGCAGTGCTAGACCAAGCCACAGGGAGACTTCACCC.

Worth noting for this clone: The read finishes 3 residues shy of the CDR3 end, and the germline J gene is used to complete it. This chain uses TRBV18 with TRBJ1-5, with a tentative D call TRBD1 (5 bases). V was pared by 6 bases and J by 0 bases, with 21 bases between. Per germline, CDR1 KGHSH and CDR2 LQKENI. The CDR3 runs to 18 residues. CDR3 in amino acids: CASSLLRGDLISNQPQHF. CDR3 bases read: TGTGCCAGCTCCCTTCTACGGGGGGACCTCATTAGCAATCAGCCC.